A selection of T cell receptor beta chains follows, all from one sample in a study of T cell responses to AZD1222 COVID-19 vaccine. This table comes from immunoSEQ multiplex PCR, and its TCRdb copy is limited to in-frame clones, with some not included. The sample shows some 60,000 clones, roughly 80% of them seen only once. The sample here was peripheral blood, taken 28 days after the second AZD1222 dose. Receptors were obtained from an adult who received the AZD1222 COVID-19 vaccine. Each CDR3 is given with its conserved first and last residue.

J: TRBJ2-7
V: TRBV28
length: 11
CDR3: CASTERSEQYF

J: TRBJ2-5
V: TRBV7-8
length: 13
CDR3: CASSFRGQETQYF

J: TRBJ2-3
V: TRBV5-1
length: 17
CDR3: CASSIRTWRGPTDTQYF

J: TRBJ2-7
V: TRBV7-9
length: 16
CDR3: CASSRLGGTGSYEQYF

J: TRBJ1-2
V: TRBV30
length: 13
CDR3: CAWSVGSHASYTF

J: TRBJ2-1
V: TRBV5-8
length: 16
CDR3: CASSFFGTGSYNEQFF

J: TRBJ2-2
V: TRBV4-2
length: 15
CDR3: CASSQGVAATGELFF

J: TRBJ1-1
V: TRBV5-1
length: 13
CDR3: CASSLEGVGEAFF

J: TRBJ2-7
V: TRBV13
length: 14
CDR3: CASSSDRGRYEQYF

J: TRBJ1-5
V: TRBV5-1
length: 14
CDR3: CASSSGTGEGPQHF

J: TRBJ1-3
V: TRBV4-1
length: 13
CDR3: CASSRGSGNTIYF

J: TRBJ1-5
V: TRBV18
length: 13
CDR3: CASSPLGEQPQHF

J: TRBJ1-5
V: TRBV11-2
length: 14
CDR3: CASSLTGVGQPQHF

J: TRBJ2-1
V: TRBV11-3
length: 16
CDR3: CASSSRTRGSYNEQFF

J: TRBJ2-3
V: TRBV4-1
length: 14
CDR3: CASSQGTGVDTQYF

J: TRBJ2-5
V: TRBV12-3/TRBV12-4
length: 13
CDR3: CASSYKGAETQYF

J: TRBJ1-3
V: TRBV13
length: 15
CDR3: CASSSTGGSGNTIYF

J: TRBJ2-7
V: TRBV12-3/TRBV12-4
length: 13
CDR3: CASSLFQEDEQYF

J: TRBJ1-5
V: TRBV28
length: 14
CDR3: CASTRGLNNQPQHF

J: TRBJ2-7
V: TRBV7-2
length: 14
CDR3: CASSLIPGAYEQYF

J: TRBJ2-5
V: TRBV19
length: 14
CDR3: CASKFSADQETQYF

J: TRBJ1-1
V: TRBV5-4
length: 14
CDR3: CASSLAVTATEAFF

J: TRBJ2-1
V: TRBV28
length: 14
CDR3: CASSSAGSYNEQFF

J: TRBJ1-4
V: TRBV29-1
length: 14
CDR3: CSVTTGGTNEKLFF

J: TRBJ1-1
V: TRBV6-5
length: 13
CDR3: CASSSRLKGEAFF

J: TRBJ1-2
V: TRBV28
length: 14
CDR3: CASSRGPNNYGYTF

J: TRBJ2-1
V: TRBV5-1
length: 16
CDR3: CASSLIQGARYNEQFF

J: TRBJ1-2
V: TRBV6-4
length: 14
CDR3: CASSPSGSLGGYTF